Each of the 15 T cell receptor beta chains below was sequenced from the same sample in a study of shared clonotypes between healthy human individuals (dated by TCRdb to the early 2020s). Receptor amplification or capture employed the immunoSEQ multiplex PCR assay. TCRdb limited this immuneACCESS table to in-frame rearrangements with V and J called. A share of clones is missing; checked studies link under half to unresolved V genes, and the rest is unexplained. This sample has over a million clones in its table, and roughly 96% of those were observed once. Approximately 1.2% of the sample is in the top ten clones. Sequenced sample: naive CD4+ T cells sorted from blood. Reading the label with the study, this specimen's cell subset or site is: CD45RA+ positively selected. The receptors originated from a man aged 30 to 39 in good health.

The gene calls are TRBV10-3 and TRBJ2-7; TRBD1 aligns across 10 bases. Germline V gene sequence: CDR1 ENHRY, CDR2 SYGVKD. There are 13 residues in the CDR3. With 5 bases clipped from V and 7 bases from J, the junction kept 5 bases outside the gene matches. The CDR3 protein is CAISPGQGLEQYF. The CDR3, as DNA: TGTGCCATCAGTCCGGGACAGGGGCTGGAGCAGTACTTC.

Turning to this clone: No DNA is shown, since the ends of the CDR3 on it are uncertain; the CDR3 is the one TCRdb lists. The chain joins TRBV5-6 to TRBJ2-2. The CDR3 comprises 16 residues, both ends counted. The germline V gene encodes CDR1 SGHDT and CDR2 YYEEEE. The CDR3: CASLGSSQQYVGELFF.

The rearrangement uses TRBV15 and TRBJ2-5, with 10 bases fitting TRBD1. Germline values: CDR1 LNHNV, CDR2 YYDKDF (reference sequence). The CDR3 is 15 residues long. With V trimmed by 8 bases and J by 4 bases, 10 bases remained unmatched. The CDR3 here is CATGWTGGGRETQYF. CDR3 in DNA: TGTGCCACCGGGTGGACAGGGGGTGGACGAGAGACCCAGTACTTC. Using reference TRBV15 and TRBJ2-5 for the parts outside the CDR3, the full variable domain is DAMVIQNPRYQVTQFGKPVTLSCSQTLNHNVMYWYQQKSSQAPKLLFHYYDKDFNNEADTPDNFQSRRPNTSFCFLDIRSPGLGDTAMYLCATGWTGGGRETQYFGPGTRLLVL.

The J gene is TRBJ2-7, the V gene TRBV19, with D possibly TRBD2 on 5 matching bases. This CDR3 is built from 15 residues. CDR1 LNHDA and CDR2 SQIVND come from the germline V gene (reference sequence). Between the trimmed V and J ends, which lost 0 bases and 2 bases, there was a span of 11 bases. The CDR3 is CASSIETLAPYEQYF. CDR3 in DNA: TGTGCCAGTAGTATAGAAACCCTAGCACCCTACGAGCAGTACTTC.

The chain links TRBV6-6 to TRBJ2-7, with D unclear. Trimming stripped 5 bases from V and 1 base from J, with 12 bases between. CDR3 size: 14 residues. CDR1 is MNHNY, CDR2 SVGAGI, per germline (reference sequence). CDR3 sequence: CASSLMAFSYEQYF. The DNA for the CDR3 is TGTGCCAGCAGTCTAATGGCTTTTTCCTACGAGCAGTACTTC.

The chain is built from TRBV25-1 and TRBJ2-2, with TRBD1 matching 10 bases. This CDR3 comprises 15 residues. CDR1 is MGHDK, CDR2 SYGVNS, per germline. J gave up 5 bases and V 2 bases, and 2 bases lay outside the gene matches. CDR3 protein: CASSETGQGTGELFF. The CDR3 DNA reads TGTGCCAGCAGTGAAACGGGACAGGGGACCGGGGAGCTGTTTTTT.

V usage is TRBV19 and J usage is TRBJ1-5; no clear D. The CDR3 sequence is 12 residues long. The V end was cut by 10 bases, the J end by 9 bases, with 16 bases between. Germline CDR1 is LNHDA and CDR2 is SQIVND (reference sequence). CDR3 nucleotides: TGTGCCATCGGTCCTCTCCCTGGGCCCCAGCATTTT. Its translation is CAIGPLPGPQHF.

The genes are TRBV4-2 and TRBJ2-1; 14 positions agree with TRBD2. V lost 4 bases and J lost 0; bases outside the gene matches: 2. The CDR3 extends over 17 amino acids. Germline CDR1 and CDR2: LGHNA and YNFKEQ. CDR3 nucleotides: TGTGCCAGCAGCCTCGGGACTAGCGGGAGCTCCTACAATGAGCAGTTCTTC. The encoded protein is CASSLGTSGSSYNEQFF.

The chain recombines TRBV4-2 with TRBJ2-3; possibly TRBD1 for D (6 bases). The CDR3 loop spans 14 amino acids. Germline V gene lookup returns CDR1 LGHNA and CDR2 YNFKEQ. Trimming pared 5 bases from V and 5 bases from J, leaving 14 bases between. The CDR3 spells CASSTFTGLDTQYF. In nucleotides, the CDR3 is TGTGCCAGCAGCACCTTCACAGGGTTAGATACGCAGTATTTT.

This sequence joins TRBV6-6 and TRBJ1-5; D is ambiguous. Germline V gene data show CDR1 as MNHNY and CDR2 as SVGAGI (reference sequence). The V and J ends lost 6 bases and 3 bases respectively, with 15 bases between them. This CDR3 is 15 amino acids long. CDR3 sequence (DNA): TGTGCCAGCAGACCTTCGGAATCCTACAATCAGCCCCAGCATTTT. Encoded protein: CASRPSESYNQPQHF.

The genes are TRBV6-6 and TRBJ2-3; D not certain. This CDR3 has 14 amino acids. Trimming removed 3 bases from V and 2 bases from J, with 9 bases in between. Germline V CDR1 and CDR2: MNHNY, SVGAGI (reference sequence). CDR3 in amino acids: CASSYPQLTDTQYF. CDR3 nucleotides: TGTGCCAGCAGTTATCCACAGCTCACAGATACGCAGTATTTT.

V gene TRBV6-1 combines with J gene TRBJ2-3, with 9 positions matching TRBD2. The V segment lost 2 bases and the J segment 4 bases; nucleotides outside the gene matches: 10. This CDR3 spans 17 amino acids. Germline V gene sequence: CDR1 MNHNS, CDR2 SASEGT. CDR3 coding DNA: TGTGCCAGCAGTGAAAGAACTCTAGCGGGGTCCCCAGATACGCAGTATTTT. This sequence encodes CASSERTLAGSPDTQYF.

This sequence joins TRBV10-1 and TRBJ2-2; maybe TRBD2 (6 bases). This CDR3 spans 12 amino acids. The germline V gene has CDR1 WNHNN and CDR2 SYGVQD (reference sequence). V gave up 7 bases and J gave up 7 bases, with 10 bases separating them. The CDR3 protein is CASNGEVGELFF. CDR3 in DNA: TGCGCCAGCAACGGGGAGGTCGGGGAGCTGTTTTTT.

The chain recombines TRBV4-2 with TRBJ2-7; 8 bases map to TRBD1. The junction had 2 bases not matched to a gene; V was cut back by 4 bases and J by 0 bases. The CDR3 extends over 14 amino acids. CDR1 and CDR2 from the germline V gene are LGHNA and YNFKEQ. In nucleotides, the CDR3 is TGTGCCAGCAGCCCGGGACAGGACTCCTACGAGCAGTACTTC. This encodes CASSPGQDSYEQYF.

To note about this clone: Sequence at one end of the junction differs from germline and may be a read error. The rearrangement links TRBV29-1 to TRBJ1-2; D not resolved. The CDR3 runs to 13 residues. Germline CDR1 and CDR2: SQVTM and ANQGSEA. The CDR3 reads CSVEVPLTRSYTF. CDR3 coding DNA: TGCAGCGTCGAAGTACCGCTGACGAGGAGCTACACCTTC.